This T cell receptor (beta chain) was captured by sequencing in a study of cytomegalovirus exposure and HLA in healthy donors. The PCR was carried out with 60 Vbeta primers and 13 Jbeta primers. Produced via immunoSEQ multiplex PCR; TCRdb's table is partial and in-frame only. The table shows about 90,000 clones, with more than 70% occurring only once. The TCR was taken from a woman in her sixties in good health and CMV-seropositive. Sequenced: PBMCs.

CDR3 nucleotides: TGTGCCAGCAGAGCGGGACAGGTGGGGCACGAGCAGTACTTC. This encodes CASRAGQVGHEQYF. This sequence joins TRBV28 and TRBJ2-7; the D gene is possibly TRBD1 (8 bases). Trimming took off 6 bases at V and 5 bases at J, with 17 bases between the two ends. The CDR3 extends over 14 amino acids. CDR1 is MDHEN and CDR2 is SYDVKM in the germline V gene.